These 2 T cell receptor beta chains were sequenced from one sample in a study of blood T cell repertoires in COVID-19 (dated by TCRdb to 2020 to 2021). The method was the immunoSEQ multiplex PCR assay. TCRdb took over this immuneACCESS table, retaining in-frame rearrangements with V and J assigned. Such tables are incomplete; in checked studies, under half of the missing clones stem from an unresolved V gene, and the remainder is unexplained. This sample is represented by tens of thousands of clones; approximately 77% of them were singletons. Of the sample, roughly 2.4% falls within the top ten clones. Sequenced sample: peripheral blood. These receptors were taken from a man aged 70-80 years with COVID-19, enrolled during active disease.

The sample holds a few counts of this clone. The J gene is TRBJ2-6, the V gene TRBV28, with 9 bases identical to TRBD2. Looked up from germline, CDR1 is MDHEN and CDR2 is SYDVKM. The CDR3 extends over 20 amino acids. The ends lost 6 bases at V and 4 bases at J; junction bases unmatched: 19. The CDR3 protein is CASSGRWGLAGLAGANVLTF. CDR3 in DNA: TGTGCCAGCAGCGGTAGGTGGGGGCTAGCGGGATTAGCCGGGGCCAACGTCCTGACTTTC.

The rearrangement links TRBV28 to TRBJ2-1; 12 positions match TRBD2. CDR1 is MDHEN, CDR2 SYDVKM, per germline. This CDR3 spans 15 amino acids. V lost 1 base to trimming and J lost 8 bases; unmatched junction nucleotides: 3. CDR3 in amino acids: CASSLSTSGRDEQFF. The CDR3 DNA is TGTGCCAGCAGTTTATCGACTAGCGGGAGAGATGAGCAGTTCTTC.